The next 32 T cell receptor beta chains were all read from a single sample in a study of Graves' ophthalmopathy and Graves' hyperthyroidism. RNA transcripts were the source from which TCR beta CDR3 regions were amplified. Second-round multiplex PCR came after first-round RT-PCR with HTBI primers. TCRdb called the multiplex PCR reads again in MiXCR, with one record for every CDR3 protein. The sample has roughly 1.1 million distinct CDR3 sequences, less than 45% seen once. Sequencing input: peripheral blood or thyroid tissue (not recorded which). The receptors stem from an adult man with Graves' hyperthyroidism.

This clonotype was observed at least ten times. The CDR3 DNA follows: TGTGCCAGTAGTCCCAAACGGACAGGGGCTAATTCACCCCTCCACTTT. As protein: CASSPKRTGANSPLHF. J is TRBJ1-6 and V is TRBV19; TRBD1 agrees at 9 bases. The CDR3 runs to 16 residues. Looked up from germline, CDR1 is LNHDA and CDR2 is SQIVND (reference sequence). V shed 5 bases and J 6 bases; nucleotides not matched to a gene: 8.

In regard to this clonotype: In this CDR3 the conserved last residue, phenylalanine or tryptophan, is missing, so a read error is likely. This chain joins TRBV7-2 and TRBJ1-1, with no clear D. This CDR3 is built from 13 residues. The V gene's germline CDR1 is SGHTA and CDR2 FQGNSA. Trimming pared 8 bases from V and 0 bases from J, leaving 10 bases between. CDR3 coding DNA: TGTGCCAGCGGGATTGGGGTGAACACTGAAGCTTTCTCT. It translates to CASGIGVNTEAFS.

J is TRBJ1-1 and V is TRBV10-3; tentative D call: TRBD1 (5 bases). This CDR3 region has 16 residues. The V end lost 0 bases, the J end lost 0 bases, and 11 bases lay between the germline ends. Germline CDR1 ENHRY, CDR2 SYGVKD. The CDR3, as DNA: TGTGCCATCAGTGAGTCGCAGCCAGGGATGAACACTGAAGCTTTCTTT. Encoded protein: CAISESQPGMNTEAFF.

This clonotype was seen just once. V gene TRBV11-2 combines with J gene TRBJ1-1; TRBD1 agrees at 10 bases. This CDR3 is 16 amino acids long. Trimming took 4 bases from V and 1 from J; bases not matched to a gene: 6. Germline V gene lookup returns CDR1 SGHAT and CDR2 FQNNGV. Here the CDR3 DNA reads TGTGCCAGCAGCTCCCGACAGGGGGCGAAGAACACTGAAGCTTTCTTT. It translates to CASSSRQGAKNTEAFF.

This clonotype was seen repeatedly, ten times or more. The rearrangement uses TRBV10-3 and TRBJ2-2; TRBD1 matches 8 bases. Trimming took 2 bases from V and 1 from J; bases not matched to a gene: 3. The germline gives CDR1 ENHRY, CDR2 SYGVKD. CDR3 length: 16 amino acids. CDR3 coding DNA: TGTGCCATCAGTGAGCGGGACAGGAGGAACACCGGGGAGCTGTTTTTT. Its translation: CAISERDRRNTGELFF.

In its sample, this clonotype was seen a few times. The chain is built from TRBV5-1 and TRBJ2-2, with TRBD1 matching 7 bases. CDR3 size: 16 residues. V lost 3 bases to trimming and J lost 1 base; unmatched junction nucleotides: 6. Germline V gene sequence: CDR1 SGHRS, CDR2 YFSETQ. CDR3 DNA: TGCGCCAGCAGCTCCACCGGGACAGTGAACACCGGGGAGCTGTTTTTT. Protein: CASSSTGTVNTGELFF.

The chain carries TRBV15 and TRBJ2-5; 8 bases are a match to TRBD2. The trim removed 10 bases at V and 5 bases at J, leaving 6 bases unmatched. The CDR3 consists of 12 residues. The germline V gene has CDR1 LNHNV and CDR2 YYDKDF (reference sequence). The CDR3, as DNA: TGTGCCATCCAGCGGGGGCGGGAGACCCAGTACTTC. Its translation is CAIQRGRETQYF.

As concerns this clonotype: This CDR3 fails to terminate in the conserved phenylalanine or tryptophan, so it likely reflects a read error. The DNA is left out, because the CDR3 cannot be placed on it with certainty; the CDR3 is given as TCRdb lists it. The V and J genes are TRBV12-3 or TRBV12-4 and TRBJ1-1; the table's D call, TRBD1, was not checked against the DNA. The CDR3 adds up to 9 amino acids, both ends counted. This chain's CDR3 is CASSGTANY.

Ten or more counts support this clonotype. This chain links TRBV5-1 with TRBJ1-2; TRBD1 matches at 9 bases. The germline V gene encodes CDR1 SGHRS and CDR2 YFSETQ. The CDR3 is 16 amino acids. Unmatched junction bases numbered 10, after V lost 4 bases and J lost 3 bases. The CDR3 region has the DNA TGCGCCAGCAGCCTCTCCCCGGGACAGGGCGACTATGGCTACACCTTC. Amino acid sequence: CASSLSPGQGDYGYTF.

Ten or more counts support this clonotype. The gene calls are TRBV19 and TRBJ1-1; D may be TRBD1 (5 bases). V was pared by 6 bases and J by 6 bases, with 14 bases between. The germline CDR1 and CDR2 sequences are LNHDA and SQIVND (reference sequence). The CDR3 runs to 13 residues. CDR3 bases: TGTGCCAGTAGGAAAGTGGAGGGGTCTGAAGCTTTCTTT. Translation gives CASRKVEGSEAFF.

This clonotype was seen once. J is TRBJ1-5 and V is TRBV20-1, with 10 bases identical to TRBD1. This CDR3 is 13 amino acids long. The trim removed 6 bases at V and 6 bases at J, leaving 5 bases unmatched. Germline-derived CDR1 and CDR2 are DFQATT and SNEGSKA (reference sequence). The CDR3 spells CSAGTGAVQPQHF. The CDR3 DNA reads as TGCAGTGCCGGGACAGGGGCCGTTCAGCCCCAGCATTTT.

This clonotype was seen repeatedly, ten times or more. V gene TRBV19 combines with J gene TRBJ1-5, with D tentatively TRBD1 (5 bases). This CDR3 is 17 amino acids long. The germline V gene encodes CDR1 LNHDA and CDR2 SQIVND (reference sequence). V lost 3 bases, J lost 2 bases, and 17 bases lay in between. CDR3 sequence: CASSISRGALGNQPQHF. The CDR3 nucleotides read TGTGCCAGTAGTATCTCCAGAGGGGCCTTGGGCAATCAGCCCCAGCATTTT. Full variable domain (missing parts from reference TRBV19 and TRBJ1-5): DGGITQSPKYLFRKEGQNVTLSCEQNLNHDAMYWYRQDPGQGLRLIYYSQIVNDFQKGDIAEGYSVSREKKESFPLTVTSAQKNPTAFYLCASSISRGALGNQPQHFGDGTRLSIL.

The rearrangement joins TRBV25-1 to TRBJ2-5; D possibly corresponds to TRBD2 (7 bases). V was shortened by 4 bases and J by 3 bases, with 15 bases between the two germline ends. CDR1 and CDR2 (germline): MGHDK, SYGVNS. This CDR3 spans 15 amino acids. The CDR3 coding sequence is TGTGCCAGCAGTGCCGACGGGGGGCTAGAAGAGACCCAGTACTTC. Translation: CASSADGGLEETQYF.

Of note for this clonotype: Since a much larger clone is just one base distant, this may be a read error. V usage is TRBV2 and J usage is TRBJ1-1; a weak D match, TRBD1 (5 bases). There are 15 residues in the CDR3. The germline V gene has CDR1 SNHLY and CDR2 FYNNEI. The V end was cut by 1 base, the J end by 5 bases, with 14 bases between. CDR3 nucleotides: TGTGCCAGCAGTGAAGGGGCCGCCGGGGGTACTGAAGCTTTCTTT. This sequence encodes CASSEGAAGGTEAFF.

This rearrangement joins TRBV5-1 to TRBJ2-7, with 10 nucleotides matching TRBD2. The ends lost 3 bases at V and 2 bases at J; junction bases unmatched: 5. The germline V gene has CDR1 SGHRS and CDR2 YFSETQ. The CDR3 runs 15 residues. The CDR3: CASSYRTSGTYEQYF. CDR3 coding DNA: TGCGCCAGCAGCTATCGGACTAGCGGAACCTACGAGCAGTACTTC. The variable domain in full, with the rest retrieved from reference TRBV5-1 and TRBJ2-7, is KAGVTQTPRYLIKTRGQQVTLSCSPISGHRSVSWYQQTPGQGLQFLFEYFSETQRNKGNFPGRFSGRQFSNSRSEMNVSTLELGDSALYLCASSYRTSGTYEQYFGPGTRLTVT.

The chain joins TRBV18 to TRBJ2-7; D is uncertain. The CDR3 loop spans 14 amino acids. Germline V gives CDR1 KGHSH, CDR2 LQKENI. V lost 4 bases, J lost 0 bases, and 10 bases lay in between. The CDR3 DNA reads as TGTGCCAGCTCACTTCAGCCATACTCCTACGAGCAGTACTTC. Its protein is CASSLQPYSYEQYF. Using reference TRBV18 and TRBJ2-7 for the parts outside the CDR3, the full variable domain is NAGVMQNPRHLVRRRGQEARLRCSPMKGHSHVYWYRQLPEEGLKFMVYLQKENIIDESGMPKERFSAEFPKEGPSILRIQQVVRGDSAAYFCASSLQPYSYEQYFGPGTRLTVT.

This clonotype came up a few times. This rearrangement joins TRBV9 to TRBJ1-2; 11 bases agree with TRBD1. CDR1 is SGDLS, CDR2 YYNGEE, per germline. J gave up 3 bases and V 4 bases, and 11 bases lay outside the gene matches. The CDR3 length is 17 residues. In DNA form, the CDR3 reads TGTGCCAGCAGCCCCGGGACAGGGGGAGGGCGGGACTATGGCTACACCTTC. Protein product: CASSPGTGGGRDYGYTF.

This clonotype was seen at least ten times. J is TRBJ1-4 and V is TRBV19; D not resolved. The ends were cut back, 5 bases at V and 0 bases at J, with 10 bases in the middle. CDR3 length: 15 residues. Per the germline V gene, CDR1 is LNHDA and CDR2 is SQIVND (reference sequence). In nucleotides, the CDR3 is TGTGCCAGTAGTCCGGTCGGGGCAACTAATGAAAAACTGTTTTTT. Its protein product is CASSPVGATNEKLFF.

A note on this clonotype: Given a much more abundant clone one base away, this may be a read error. The J gene is TRBJ2-7, the V gene TRBV29-1; D gene ambiguous. V lost 4 bases, J lost 5 bases, and 15 bases lay in between. Germline V gene lookup returns CDR1 SQVTM and CDR2 ANQGSEA. CDR3 length: 13 residues. The CDR3 DNA reads as TGCAGCGTTGCTTTGTCAGAAATGAACGAGCAGTACTTC. This encodes CSVALSEMNEQYF.

This clonotype came up many times. The chain links TRBV7-2 to TRBJ2-7; 8 nucleotides align to TRBD1. The CDR3 runs 12 residues. The J segment lost 9 bases and the V segment lost 4 bases, leaving 5 bases of the junction unmatched. CDR1 and CDR2 from the germline V gene are SGHTA and FQGNSA. CDR3 protein: CASSSDRERQYF. CDR3 coding DNA: TGTGCCAGCAGCTCGGACAGGGAAAGGCAGTACTTC.

A remark on this clonotype: One end of the junction fails to match germline, which may point to a read error. This sequence joins TRBV13 and TRBJ2-7; 8 positions match TRBD2. The CDR3 is made up of 14 amino acids. Germline values: CDR1 PRHDT, CDR2 FYEKMQ (reference sequence). The CDR3 here is CGSTSQRETREQYF. CDR3 nucleotide sequence: TGTGGCAGCACCTCGCAGCGGGAGACGAGGGAGCAGTACTTC.

Points on this clonotype: A read error is possible here, since a much larger clone lies one base away. This chain joins TRBV14 and TRBJ2-2; D remains unclear. Germline CDR1 and CDR2: SGHDN and FVKESK. There are 14 residues in the CDR3. V lost 0 bases and J 3 bases, leaving 5 bases between the germline ends. CDR3 in DNA: TGTGCCAGCAGCCAAGATCACGACACCGGGGAGCTGTTTTTT. It codes for CASSQDHDTGELFF.

This clonotype came up a few times. This chain links TRBV28 with TRBJ2-5, with 7 bases that match TRBD2. This CDR3 has 16 amino acids. Germline lookup yields CDR1 MDHEN and CDR2 SYDVKM. Unmatched junction bases numbered 11, after V lost 2 bases and J lost 5 bases. This CDR3 is CASSLPQRGGQETQYF. The CDR3 DNA reads as TGTGCCAGCAGTTTACCTCAGCGGGGCGGCCAGGAGACCCAGTACTTC.

This clonotype has just one count. V usage is TRBV20-1 and J usage is TRBJ1-2; the D gene is possibly TRBD1 (6 bases). The CDR3 has 13 amino acids. The V end lost 2 bases, the J end lost 6 bases, and 13 bases lay between the germline ends. Germline CDR1 reads DFQATT; CDR2 reads SNEGSKA (reference sequence). The CDR3 reads CSARFWGAHGYTF. In DNA, the CDR3 is TGCAGTGCTAGATTTTGGGGGGCCCATGGCTACACCTTC.

The chain couples TRBV7-2 to TRBJ1-6, with 10 bases identical to TRBD1. The CDR3 covers 14 residues. The V segment lost 4 bases and the J segment 11 bases; nucleotides outside the gene matches: 5. The V gene's germline CDR1 is SGHTA and CDR2 FQGNSA. The CDR3 coding sequence is TGTGCCAGCAGCTCACAGGGACAGGGGACACCCCTCCACTTT. Translating it yields CASSSQGQGTPLHF.

Worth noting for this clonotype: The junction shows a germline mismatch at one end, possibly a read error. This chain connects TRBV12-3 or TRBV12-4 to TRBJ1-2; 10 positions match TRBD1. The CDR3 is made up of 14 amino acids. The CDR3 region is CASSRMTGGRTEAF. The CDR3 coding sequence is TGTGCCAGCAGCCGCATGACAGGGGGCCGGACTGAAGCTTTC.

A word on this clonotype: Relative to the germline gene, one junction end is altered; a read error may explain this. The chain uses TRBV7-9 and TRBJ1-1, with TRBD1 as a possible D gene (6 bases). This CDR3 has 16 amino acids. The V gene's germline CDR1 is SEHNR and CDR2 FQNEAQ (reference sequence). The CDR3 DNA reads as TGTGCCAGCAGCTCCGCGGCGGGGGCGATGGACACTGAAGCCTTCTTT. Its translation is CASSSAAGAMDTEAFF.

A remark on this clonotype: At one boundary the junction diverges from the germline segment, which might be a read error. The chain is built from TRBV20-1 and TRBJ2-2, with TRBD1 matching 11 bases. CDR1 DFQATT and CDR2 SNEGSKA come from the germline V gene (reference sequence). The CDR3 is 13 residues long. CDR3 coding DNA: TGCAGTACTAGGGGACAGGGGGCCGGGGAGCTGTTTTTT. Translated, it gives CSTRGQGAGELFF.

The chain employs TRBV6-1 and TRBJ2-7, with 9 positions matching TRBD1. The V and J ends lost 2 bases and 4 bases, in that order; junction bases with no gene match: 6. The CDR3 runs to 15 residues. CDR1 is MNHNS and CDR2 is SASEGT in the germline V gene. CDR3 amino acids: CASSEPAGQGYEQYF. Written as DNA, the CDR3 is TGTGCCAGCAGTGAACCAGCCGGACAGGGGTACGAGCAGTACTTC.

This clonotype was counted ten times or more. The limits of the CDR3 on the DNA are not certain, so only TCRdb's listed CDR3 is given. The chain has TRBV19 and TRBJ1-1; the tabulated D call, TRBD1, remains unverified against the DNA. Per germline, CDR1 LNHDA and CDR2 SQIVND (reference sequence). The CDR3 region is 17 residues in length, termini included. This CDR3 reads CASTSDRSIELNTEAFF.

This clonotype showed up many times. V is TRBV7-2 and J is TRBJ2-5; 7 nucleotides align to TRBD2. The CDR3 length is 15 residues. V was clipped by 4 bases and J by 2 bases; unmatched bases: 7. CDR1 is SGHTA, CDR2 FQGNSA, per germline. The CDR3 is CASSSGGTNQETQYF. For the CDR3, the DNA is TGTGCCAGCAGCTCCGGGGGGACCAATCAAGAGACCCAGTACTTC.

The chain carries TRBV10-3 and TRBJ2-5, with D perhaps TRBD1 or TRBD2 (5 bases each). The length of the CDR3 is 13 residues. Germline CDR1 ENHRY, CDR2 SYGVKD. Trimming took off 10 bases at V and 5 bases at J, with 17 bases between the two ends. The CDR3 DNA is TGTGCCAGCAGGCCGGGACCAGGGGAGACCCAGTACTTC. Residues: CASRPGPGETQYF.